A selection of T cell receptor beta chains follows, all from one sample in a study of T cell repertoires in cytomegalovirus infection. These receptors' antigens are unknown. TCRdb recomputed calls from the reads with MiXCR, one row per CDR3 protein. Of roughly 700,000 distinct CDR3 sequences listed, around 35% are singletons. The material was cultured PBMCs, obtained from culture after CMV antigen stimulation. The receptors were gathered from a human donor in good health (CMV status not recorded). Some clones in this sample may be carry-over from other donors' samples. CDR3s include the opening cysteine and the closing phenylalanine or tryptophan. A D gene is named only where the DNA matches it firmly. A row's size may be missing; if present it is once, few, many or a size class.

d_gene	j_gene	abundance	v_gene	CDR3nt	CDR3aa
NA	TRBJ2-7	many	TRBV7-2	TGTGCCAGCAGCTTAGTTAACCCGGGGGAGCAGTACTTC	CASSLVNPGEQYF
NA	TRBJ1-2	few	TRBV14	TGTGCCAGCAGCCAAGACAGAAATGGCTACACCTTC	CASSQDRNGYTF
NA	TRBJ1-1	NA	TRBV6-5	TGTGCCAGCAGGAACAGGGTCACGGCTTTCTTT	CASRNRVTAFF
NA	TRBJ2-2	few	TRBV6-1	TGTGCCAGCGACAGGCGTTGGGGGTCGAACACCGGGGAGCTGTTTTTT	CASDRRWGSNTGELFF
NA	TRBJ2-5	NA	TRBV11-2	TGTGCCAGCAGCTTAGAACAGAAAGAGACCCAGTACTTC	CASSLEQKETQYF
NA	TRBJ1-5	few	TRBV4-1	TGCGCCAGCAGCCAAGACAGTCGGTATAGCAATCAGCCCCAGCATTTT	CASSQDSRYSNQPQHF
NA	TRBJ1-1	NA	TRBV2	TGTGCCAGCAGCGAGCAGGAGCTGGGGGAAGCTTTCTTT	CASSEQELGEAFF
TRBD2	TRBJ2-5	NA	TRBV9	TGTGCCAGCAGCCAACTAGCGGGTAGTCAAGAGACCCAGTACTTC	CASSQLAGSQETQYF
NA	TRBJ2-3	NA	TRBV12-5	TGTGCTAGTGGGGGGGGAACAGGAGGACTGACCACAGATACGCAGTATTTT	CASGGGTGGLTTDTQYF
NA	TRBJ1-1	NA	TRBV27	TGTGCCAGCAAAATTGCGACAGGGAACACTGAAGCTTTCTTT	CASKIATGNTEAFF
NA	TRBJ1-3	many	TRBV7-2	TGTGCCAGCAGCTTAGGGGGGCGGGCTGACACCATATATTTT	CASSLGGRADTIYF
NA	TRBJ1-2	NA	TRBV18	TGTGCCAGCTCACCAGGATTAGAAGGGTATGGCTACACCTTC	CASSPGLEGYGYTF
NA	TRBJ2-3	few	TRBV6-1	TGTGCCAGCAGTGCGGACAGACTCACAGATACGCAGTATTTT	CASSADRLTDTQYF
TRBD1	TRBJ1-6	few	TRBV5-4	TGTGCCAGCAGACGAACGGGACAGGGTCTGGGTTCACCCCTCCACTTT	CASRRTGQGLGSPLHF
TRBD1	TRBJ2-2	NA	TRBV6-1	TGTGCCAGCAGTTTCCCCGGGACAGGGGGCACCGGGGAGCTGTTTTTT	CASSFPGTGGTGELFF
TRBD1	TRBJ2-2	NA	TRBV5-1	TGCGCCAGCAGCACAATGACAGGGCCCGGGGAGCTGTTTTTT	CASSTMTGPGELFF
TRBD1	TRBJ1-1	NA	TRBV20-1	TGCAGTGCTAGGAAACCGGGACAGGCGAACACTGAAGCTTTCTTT	CSARKPGQANTEAFF
NA	TRBJ1-1	NA	TRBV10-3	TGTGCCATCAGTGGTGGGGGCGCCTGGAACACTGAAGCTTTCTTT	CAISGGGAWNTEAFF
TRBD1	TRBJ1-5	NA	TRBV12-3/TRBV12-4	TGTGCCAGCGGGGACAGGGATAGCAATCAGCCCCAGCATTTT	CASGDRDSNQPQHF
NA	TRBJ2-7	NA	TRBV18	TGTGCCAGCTCACCCGAAATGTTTAGCGAGCAGTACTTC	CASSPEMFSEQYF
NA	TRBJ1-5	many	TRBV7-8	TGTGCCAGCAGCTCCAGTGGAGGGCTTAATCAGCCCCAGCATTTT	CASSSSGGLNQPQHF
TRBD2	TRBJ2-3	few	TRBV24-1	TGTGCCACCAGTGCCCGCGGGAGGGGCACAGATACGCAGTATTTT	CATSARGRGTDTQYF
NA	TRBJ2-7	NA	TRBV28	TGTGCCAGCAGTTTCGCTCAACCCCCCGCAGGGCTCTGGGACTCCTACGAGCAGTACTTC	CASSFAQPPAGLWDSYEQYF
NA	TRBJ2-7	NA	TRBV14	TGTGCCAGCAGCCAATTAGACAGCGTCGAGCAGTACTTC	CASSQLDSVEQYF
NA	TRBJ2-2	few	TRBV11-2	TGTGCCAGCAGCCCCCGAGGGCGGTACACCGGGGAGCTGTTTTTT	CASSPRGRYTGELFF
NA	TRBJ1-1	NA	TRBV5-6	TGTGCCAGCAGCTTGGCCTACCCGGGACACATGAACACTGAAGCTTTCTTT	CASSLAYPGHMNTEAFF
NA	TRBJ2-1	NA	TRBV6-8	TGTGCCAGCACGTCGGACAGAGGTGACAATGAGCAGTTCTTC	CASTSDRGDNEQFF
NA	TRBJ2-5	NA	TRBV10-2	TGCGCCACCAGCAATCAGGGACGTATGGAGACCCAGTACTTC	CATSNQGRMETQYF
NA	TRBJ2-1	few	TRBV2	TGTGCCAGCAGTGATGGACCCTCGGAGCTAGATGAGCAGTTCTTC	CASSDGPSELDEQFF
NA	TRBJ2-3	many	TRBV7-2	TGTGCCAGCACCTGGGGCACAGATACGCAGTATTTT	CASTWGTDTQYF
NA	TRBJ2-2	NA	TRBV12-3/TRBV12-4	TGTGCCAGCAGTCTCGACAAGAACACCGGGGAGCTGTTTTTT	CASSLDKNTGELFF
TRBD2	TRBJ2-1	NA	TRBV4-3	TGCGCCAGCAGCCAAGAGTGGCGGGGGGCCTACAATGAGCAGTTCTTC	CASSQEWRGAYNEQFF
NA	TRBJ1-2	many	TRBV7-2	TGTGCCAGCAGCTTAGCGCCGGCGAACTATGGCTACACCTTC	CASSLAPANYGYTF
TRBD2	TRBJ2-2	NA	TRBV28	TGTGCCAGCAGTTACGGCACTAGCGGGCCCGGGGAGCTGTTTTTT	CASSYGTSGPGELFF
TRBD2	TRBJ2-3	NA	TRBV2	TGTGCCACCGCAGGACTAGCGTACACAGATACGCAGTATTTT	CATAGLAYTDTQYF
NA	TRBJ1-2	NA	TRBV20-1	TGCAGCCTTTCCAAGGGCTATGGCTACACCTTC	CSLSKGYGYTF
NA	TRBJ2-1	NA	TRBV4-3	TGCGCCAGCAGCCAAGATCTAGAGTCGAAATTGCAGTTCTTC	CASSQDLESKLQFF
NA	TRBJ2-3	NA	TRBV3-1	TGTGCCAGCAGCCAAGTGGTTCCAGATACGCAGTATTTT	CASSQVVPDTQYF
NA	TRBJ1-5	NA	TRBV13	TGTGCCAGCAGCTTAGGTAGGAGACCCCAGCATTTT	CASSLGRRPQHF
TRBD2	TRBJ2-3	few	TRBV28	TGTGCCAGCAGACTAGCGGGGAGCCCCCGGAAGAATACGCAGTATTTT	CASRLAGSPRKNTQYF
TRBD1	TRBJ1-2	NA	TRBV7-2	TGTGCCAGCCCGGTGCAGGGGGCTGTTGAGGGCTACACCTTC	CASPVQGAVEGYTF
TRBD2	TRBJ2-5	many	TRBV7-2	TGTGCCAGCAGCTCTTGGACTAGCGGCCTGGCCCAGTACTTC	CASSSWTSGLAQYF
NA	TRBJ1-1	many	TRBV6-5	TGTGCCAGCAGTTACGGGGAGAACACTGAAGCTTTCTTT	CASSYGENTEAFF
TRBD1	TRBJ2-7	few	TRBV7-6	TGTGCCAGCAGCCGATCGGACAGGATCCACGAGCAGTACTTC	CASSRSDRIHEQYF
TRBD1	TRBJ1-4	NA	TRBV2	TGTGCCAGTGGAAAGGGACAGGCCAGGGGACTGTTTTTT	CASGKGQARGLFF
TRBD2	TRBJ2-3	NA	TRBV3-1	TGTGCCAGCAGCCAAGTGGCGGGAGGCACAGATACGCAGTATTTT	CASSQVAGGTDTQYF
TRBD1	TRBJ1-2	few	TRBV19	TGTGCCAGTAGTGCGCTCTCCGGGACAGGCGACTATGGCTACACCTTC	CASSALSGTGDYGYTF
NA	TRBJ2-7	few	TRBV7-2	TGTGCCAGCAGCTTGGACAGTGACTCCTACGAGCAGTACTTC	CASSLDSDSYEQYF
NA	TRBJ2-1	once	TRBV11-1	TGTGCCAGCAGCTTTAAGGAGTCCTACAATGAGCAGTTCTTC	CASSFKESYNEQFF
NA	TRBJ1-6	once	TRBV7-9	TGTGCCAGCAGCTTAACGGGGTTTTTGTCACCCCTCCACTTT	CASSLTGFLSPLHF
NA	TRBJ2-1	NA	TRBV12-3/TRBV12-4	TGTGCCAGCAATCCGGGACAACCTCCCCCCCAGTTCTTC	CASNPGQPPPQFF
NA	TRBJ2-3	few	TRBV20-1	TGCAGAGGACAGGAGGGCCCAGATACGCAGTATTTT	CRGQEGPDTQYF
NA	TRBJ1-1	NA	TRBV5-4	TGTGCCAGCAGCTCAGACGTTATGAACACTGAAGCTTTCTTT	CASSSDVMNTEAFF
NA	TRBJ2-1	few	TRBV6-2/TRBV6-3	TGTGCCAGCAGTTACCGTCAGGGTGGAGCCTACAATGAGCAGTTCTTC	CASSYRQGGAYNEQFF
NA	TRBJ2-4	NA	TRBV15	TGTGCCACCAGCAGAGATGGAAATAGAGCCAAAAACATTCAGTACTTC	CATSRDGNRAKNIQYF
NA	TRBJ1-2	few	TRBV24-1	TGTGCCACCAGTGATCCTGCGACTGACTACACCTTC	CATSDPATDYTF
NA	TRBJ1-1	few	TRBV7-9	TGTGCCAGCAGCTTAGTTGGGGGTTCGAACACTGAAGCTTTCTTT	CASSLVGGSNTEAFF